This T cell receptor beta chain is drawn from a study of metastatic and nonmetastatic thyroid tumors. Looking at the study overall: Repertoires of blood and of tissue (tumor or nodule) from malignant and benign thyroid patients were compared.

As originally analysed: Differences in CDR3 between clinicopathological groups were drawn on to build a classifier intended to discriminate distant-metastatic papillary thyroid cancer patients. TCRdb re-clonotyped the PCR reads through MiXCR. The authors' filters were not applied to this entry. The sample consists of about 17,000 clones, more than 30% of them appearing once. Germline CDR1 is LGHNA and CDR2 is YNFKEQ. This CDR3 has 17 amino acids. The ends were cut back, 5 bases at V and 0 bases at J, with 17 bases in the middle. Each patient went into thyroid surgery without having received any treatment.

The sequencing sample was made of tumor tissue. The chain employs TRBV4-2 and TRBJ2-1; no reliable D call. The receptor's source is a female donor with papillary thyroid cancer or a benign thyroid nodule (not recorded which). Some clones in this sample may be carry-over from other donors' samples. As DNA, the CDR3 is TGTGCCAGCAGCGACATTGAGGTTACCAGCTCCTACAATGAGCAGTTCTTC. Translating it yields CASSDIEVTSSYNEQFF.